This T cell receptor (beta chain) comes out of a study of T cell changes during pregnancy in multiple sclerosis. The table came from immunoSEQ multiplex PCR; TCRdb's copy has only in-frame clones and leaves some out. The sample carries more than 70,000 clones, under 95% recorded once. Germline trimming cut 8 bases from V and 4 bases from J; bases unmatched to any gene: 9. CDR3 length: 14 residues. Germline V gene sequence: CDR1 MDHEN, CDR2 SYDVKM. Sample: peripheral blood, taken before pregnancy. The receptor comes from a female donor with multiple sclerosis, enrolled in a pregnancy study. The V and J genes are TRBV28 and TRBJ1-2; 8 nucleotides line up with TRBD1. This CDR3 is CASLPGQEVYGYTF. The CDR3 DNA is TGTGCCAGCCTTCCGGGACAGGAGGTCTATGGCTACACCTTC.